The TCR beta chain described here comes from a study of T-cell reconstitution after alpha-beta-depleted transplantation in children (dated by TCRdb to 2016 to 2018). Study-level background: Using TCR repertoire profiling, the study quantitatively followed how T-cell immune reconstitution unfolded in children after TCRalphabeta/CD19-depleted allogeneic hematopoietic cell transplantation.

The CDR3 runs 15 residues from the cysteine to the phenylalanine. Just CDR3 DNA is preserved here, 45 bases in frame from base 1. After removal of 3 bases from V and 1 base from J, the junction retains 4 bases not matched to a gene. The protocol used for the library was PCR. Reads for this sample came from an Illumina HiSeq 2500. To normalize quantification of the TCRbeta repertoire, the TCR libraries were built with molecular barcoding that relied on unique molecular identifiers. TCRdb reanalyzed the raw reads on its own, using fastp at Q25 for trimming and MiXCR for clone calling, and kept in-frame beta chains. Identical CDR3 proteins give one entry, which carries the most common genes and DNA. In all, the sample holds a few hundred thousand distinct CDR3 sequences, and 13% of those were seen once. The ten most abundant clones make up approximately 4.2% of the sample. A few counts support this clonotype. Which antigen it targets is not known. No base-level quality is on record; no much larger clone is a single base apart.

The TCR was taken from a human donor who donated a stem cell graft to a child with Fanconi anemia. The sample here was PBMCs, taken from the stem cell graft. The V and J genes are TRBV12-3 or TRBV12-4 and TRBJ2-3; the central 7 bases match TRBD1. The DNA sequence follows: TGTGCCAGCAGTTTTGGGACAGCCGGCACAGATACGCAGTATTTT. It specifies CASSFGTAGTDTQYF.